This T cell receptor beta chain was obtained from a study of T cell repertoires in cytomegalovirus infection. Looking at the study overall: It was the public TCR beta signatures that indicated both CMV infection and matching HLA type. Points from the study as a whole: Cumulated frequencies of public TCR beta families served to identify carriers of CMV plus the relevant HLA. The ex vivo response was dominated by HLA-C-restricted CMV-specific TCR beta clonotypes.

This clonotype is deemed medium-sized. The target antigen is unknown. Per germline, CDR1 DFQATT and CDR2 SNEGSKA (reference sequence). V trimming: 6 bases; J trimming: 7 bases; junction bases outside the gene matches: 10. CDR3 length: 14 amino acids. A single record per CDR3 protein comes from TCRdb applying MiXCR to the reads. The table shows some 300,000 distinct CDR3 sequences, with roughly a sixth occurring only once. The chain joins TRBV20-1 to TRBJ1-4; 8 nucleotides match TRBD1. Sequenced input: PBMCs. The TCR comes from a human donor in good health (CMV status not recorded). Some clones in this sample may be carry-over from other donors' samples. CDR3 region: CSAARTGSFEKLFF. For the CDR3, the DNA is TGCAGTGCGGCTCGGACAGGGTCTTTTGAAAAACTGTTTTTT.